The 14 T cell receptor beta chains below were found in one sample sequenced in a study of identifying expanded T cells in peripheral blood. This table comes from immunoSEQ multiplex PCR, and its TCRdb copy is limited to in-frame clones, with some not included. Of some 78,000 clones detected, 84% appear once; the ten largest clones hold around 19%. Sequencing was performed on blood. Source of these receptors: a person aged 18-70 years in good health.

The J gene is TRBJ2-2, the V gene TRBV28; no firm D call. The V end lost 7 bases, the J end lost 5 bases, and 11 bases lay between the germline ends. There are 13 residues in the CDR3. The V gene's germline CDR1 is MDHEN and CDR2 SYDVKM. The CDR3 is CASTRGPTGELFF. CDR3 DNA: TGTGCCAGCACCCGAGGTCCGACCGGGGAGCTGTTTTTT.

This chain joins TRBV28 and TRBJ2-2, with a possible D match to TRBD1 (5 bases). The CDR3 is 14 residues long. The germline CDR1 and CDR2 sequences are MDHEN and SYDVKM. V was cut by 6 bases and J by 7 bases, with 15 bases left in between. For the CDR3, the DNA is TGTGCCAGCAGATCAACAGGTTTTTACGGGGAGCTGTTTTTT. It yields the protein CASRSTGFYGELFF.

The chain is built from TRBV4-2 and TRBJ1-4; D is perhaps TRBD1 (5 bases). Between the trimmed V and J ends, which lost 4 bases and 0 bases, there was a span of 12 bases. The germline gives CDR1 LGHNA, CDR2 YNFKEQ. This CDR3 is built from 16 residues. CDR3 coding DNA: TGTGCCAGCAGCCCCAATCCGGGACCAACTAATGAAAAACTGTTTTTT. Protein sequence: CASSPNPGPTNEKLFF.

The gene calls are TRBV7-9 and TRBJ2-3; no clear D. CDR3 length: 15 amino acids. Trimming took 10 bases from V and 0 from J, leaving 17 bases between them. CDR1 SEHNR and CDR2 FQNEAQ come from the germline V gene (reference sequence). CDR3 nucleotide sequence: TGTGCCACCTCAGGAAGGTTGGGAAGCACAGATACGCAGTATTTT. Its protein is CATSGRLGSTDTQYF.

The chain's CDR3 is CASSLFWDWNYGYTF. CDR3 DNA: TGTGCCAGCTCACTCTTCTGGGACTGGAACTATGGCTACACCTTC. V is TRBV18 and J is TRBJ1-2, with D tentatively TRBD1 (5 bases). Germline lookup yields CDR1 KGHSH and CDR2 LQKENI. The CDR3 spans 15 residues. The germline V and J ends were trimmed by 4 bases and 2 bases, with 14 bases remaining between them.

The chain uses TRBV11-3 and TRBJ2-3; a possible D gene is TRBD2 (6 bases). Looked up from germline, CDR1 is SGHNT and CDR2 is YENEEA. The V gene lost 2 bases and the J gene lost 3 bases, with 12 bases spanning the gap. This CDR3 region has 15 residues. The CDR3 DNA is TGTGCCAGCAGCTTAATTGCGGGGCCAACAGATACGCAGTATTTT. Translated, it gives CASSLIAGPTDTQYF.

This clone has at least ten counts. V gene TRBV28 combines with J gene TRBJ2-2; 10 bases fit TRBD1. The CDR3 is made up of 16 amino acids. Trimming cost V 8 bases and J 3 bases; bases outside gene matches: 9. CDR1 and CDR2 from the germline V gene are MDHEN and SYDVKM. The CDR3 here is CASCDRGHMDTGELFF. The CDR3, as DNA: TGTGCCAGCTGCGACAGGGGGCATATGGACACCGGGGAGCTGTTTTTT.

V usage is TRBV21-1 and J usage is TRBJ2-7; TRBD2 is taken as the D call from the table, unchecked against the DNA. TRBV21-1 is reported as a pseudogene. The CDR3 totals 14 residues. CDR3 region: CASSHSGRASEQYF. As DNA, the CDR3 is TGTGCCAGCAGCCATAGCGGGAGGGCCTCCGAGCAGTACTTC.

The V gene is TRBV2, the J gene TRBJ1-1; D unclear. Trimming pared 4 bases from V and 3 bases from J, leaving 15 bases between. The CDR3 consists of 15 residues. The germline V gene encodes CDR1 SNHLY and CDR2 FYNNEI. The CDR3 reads CASSASGGGYTEAFF. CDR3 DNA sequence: TGTGCCAGCAGTGCTTCAGGTGGAGGGTACACTGAAGCTTTCTTT.

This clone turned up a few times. In nucleotides, the CDR3 is TGTGCCAGCAGTTCCGACCTAGCGGGAGAATACGAGCAGTACTTC. It yields the protein CASSSDLAGEYEQYF. The rearrangement joins TRBV28 to TRBJ2-7, with 10 bases identical to TRBD2. The V gene end was trimmed by 4 bases and the J gene end by 4 bases; junction bases not matched to a gene: 7. Germline V gene sequence: CDR1 MDHEN, CDR2 SYDVKM. This CDR3 region has 15 residues.

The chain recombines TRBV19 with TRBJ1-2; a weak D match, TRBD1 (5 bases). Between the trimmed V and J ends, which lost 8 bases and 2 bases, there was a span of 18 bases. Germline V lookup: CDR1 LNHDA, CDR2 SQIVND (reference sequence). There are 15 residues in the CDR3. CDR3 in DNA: TGTGCCAGTGCCATGCGGGGGGGACCCAACTATGGCTACACCTTC. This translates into CASAMRGGPNYGYTF.

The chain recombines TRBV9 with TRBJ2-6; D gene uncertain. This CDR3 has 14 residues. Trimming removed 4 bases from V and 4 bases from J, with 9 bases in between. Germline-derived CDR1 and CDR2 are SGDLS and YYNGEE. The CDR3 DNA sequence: TGTGCCAGCAGCCCCTTGGGAGGGGCCAACGTCCTGACTTTC. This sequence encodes CASSPLGGANVLTF.

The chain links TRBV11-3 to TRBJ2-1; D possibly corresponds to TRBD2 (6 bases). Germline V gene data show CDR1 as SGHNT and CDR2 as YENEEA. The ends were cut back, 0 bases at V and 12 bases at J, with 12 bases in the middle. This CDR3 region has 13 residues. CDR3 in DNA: TGTGCCAGCAGCTTAGATCCAGCGGGCGGGCAGTTCTTC. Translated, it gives CASSLDPAGGQFF.

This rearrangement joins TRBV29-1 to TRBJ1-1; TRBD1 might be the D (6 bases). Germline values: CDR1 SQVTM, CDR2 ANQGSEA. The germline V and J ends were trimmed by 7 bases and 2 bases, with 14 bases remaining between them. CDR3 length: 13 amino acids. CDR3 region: CSGRTDPNTEAFF. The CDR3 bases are TGCAGCGGGCGGACAGACCCAAACACTGAAGCTTTCTTT.